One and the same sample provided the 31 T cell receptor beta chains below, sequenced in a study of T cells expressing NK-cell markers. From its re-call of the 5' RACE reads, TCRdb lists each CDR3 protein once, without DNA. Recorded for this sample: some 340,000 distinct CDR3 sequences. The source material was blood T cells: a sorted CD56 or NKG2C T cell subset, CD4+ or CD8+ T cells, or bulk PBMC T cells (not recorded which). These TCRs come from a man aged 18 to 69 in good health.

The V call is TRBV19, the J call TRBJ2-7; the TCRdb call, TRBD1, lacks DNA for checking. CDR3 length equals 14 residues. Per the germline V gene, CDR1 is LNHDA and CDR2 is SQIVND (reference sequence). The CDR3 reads CASNTPGTDYEQYF.

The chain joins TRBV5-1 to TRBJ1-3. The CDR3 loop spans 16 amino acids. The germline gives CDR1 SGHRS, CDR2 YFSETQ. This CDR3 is CASSRLGESPGNTIYF.

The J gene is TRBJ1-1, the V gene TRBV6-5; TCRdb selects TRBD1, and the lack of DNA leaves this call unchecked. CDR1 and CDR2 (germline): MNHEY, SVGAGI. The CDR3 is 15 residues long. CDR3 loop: CASSYTYNRGSEAFF.

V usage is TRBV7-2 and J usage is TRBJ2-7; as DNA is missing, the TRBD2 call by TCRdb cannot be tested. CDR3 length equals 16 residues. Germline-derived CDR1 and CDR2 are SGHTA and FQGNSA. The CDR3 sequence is CASSPNLARGSYEQYF.

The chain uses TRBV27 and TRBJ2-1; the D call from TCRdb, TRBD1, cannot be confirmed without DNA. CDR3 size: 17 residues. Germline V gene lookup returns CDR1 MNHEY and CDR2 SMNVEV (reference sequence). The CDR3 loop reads CASSFLGGQQRRTEQFF.

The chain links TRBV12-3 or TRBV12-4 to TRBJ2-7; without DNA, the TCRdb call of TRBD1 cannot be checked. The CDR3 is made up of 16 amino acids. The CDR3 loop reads CASSPHGTGKLGEQCF.

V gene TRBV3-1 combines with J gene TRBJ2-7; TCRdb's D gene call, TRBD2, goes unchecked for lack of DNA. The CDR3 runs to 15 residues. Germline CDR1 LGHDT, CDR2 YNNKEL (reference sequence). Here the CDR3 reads CASSQDGGLVYEQYF.

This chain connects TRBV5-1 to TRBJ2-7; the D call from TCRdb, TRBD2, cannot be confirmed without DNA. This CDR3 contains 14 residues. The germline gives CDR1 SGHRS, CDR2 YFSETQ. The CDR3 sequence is CASSFDTLAGEQYF. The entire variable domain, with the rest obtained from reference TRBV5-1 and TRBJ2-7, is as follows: KAGVTQTPRYLIKTRGQQVTLSCSPISGHRSVSWYQQTPGQGLQFLFEYFSETQRNKGNFPGRFSGRQFSNSRSEMNVSTLELGDSALYLCASSFDTLAGEQYFGPGTRLTVT.

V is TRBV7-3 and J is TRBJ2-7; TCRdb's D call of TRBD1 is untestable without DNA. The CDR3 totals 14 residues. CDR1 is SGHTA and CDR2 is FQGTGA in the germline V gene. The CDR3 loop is CASSGGGSGGEQYF.

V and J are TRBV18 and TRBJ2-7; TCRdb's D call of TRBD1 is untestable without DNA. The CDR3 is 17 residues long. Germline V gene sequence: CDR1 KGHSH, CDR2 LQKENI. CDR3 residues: CASSPRAGTGGFNEQYF.

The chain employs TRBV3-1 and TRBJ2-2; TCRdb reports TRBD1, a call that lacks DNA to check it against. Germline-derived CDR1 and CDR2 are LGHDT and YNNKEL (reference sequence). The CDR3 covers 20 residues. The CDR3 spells CASSQGSGVHSRRRRPGLFF.

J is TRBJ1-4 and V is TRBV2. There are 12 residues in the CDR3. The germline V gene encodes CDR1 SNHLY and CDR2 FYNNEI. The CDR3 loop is CAYGGDGEKLFF.

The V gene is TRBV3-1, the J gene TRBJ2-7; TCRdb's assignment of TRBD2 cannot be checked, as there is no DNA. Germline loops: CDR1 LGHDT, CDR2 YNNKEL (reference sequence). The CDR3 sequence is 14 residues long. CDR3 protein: CASSQGFSANEQYF.

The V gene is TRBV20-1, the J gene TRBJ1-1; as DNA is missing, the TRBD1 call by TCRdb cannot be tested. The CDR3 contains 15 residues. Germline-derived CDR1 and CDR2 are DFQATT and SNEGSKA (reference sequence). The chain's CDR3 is CSAPPSGTVNTEAFF.

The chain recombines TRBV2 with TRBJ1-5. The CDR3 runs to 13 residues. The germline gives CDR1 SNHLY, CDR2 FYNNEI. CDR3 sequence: CASSDRSWQPQHF.

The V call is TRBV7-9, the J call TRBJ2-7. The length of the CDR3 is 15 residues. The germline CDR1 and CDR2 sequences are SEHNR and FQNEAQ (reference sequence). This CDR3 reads CASSFDTSRSYEQYF.

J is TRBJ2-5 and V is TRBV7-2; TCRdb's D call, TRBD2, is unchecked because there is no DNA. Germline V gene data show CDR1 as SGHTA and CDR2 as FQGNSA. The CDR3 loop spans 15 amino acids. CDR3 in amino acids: CASSSWASSEETQYF.

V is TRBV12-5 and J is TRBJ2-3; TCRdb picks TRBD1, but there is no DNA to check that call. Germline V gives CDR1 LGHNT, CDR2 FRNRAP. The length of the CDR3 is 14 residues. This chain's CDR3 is CASGLGHRTDTQYF.

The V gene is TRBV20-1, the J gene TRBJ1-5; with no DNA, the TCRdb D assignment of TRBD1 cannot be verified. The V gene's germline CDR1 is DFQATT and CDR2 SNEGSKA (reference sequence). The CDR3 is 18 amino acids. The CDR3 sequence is CSARGTGGSYYGNQPQHF.

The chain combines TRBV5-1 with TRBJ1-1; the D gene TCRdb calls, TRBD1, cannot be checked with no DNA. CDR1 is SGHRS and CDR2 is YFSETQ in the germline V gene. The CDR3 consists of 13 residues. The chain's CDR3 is CASSIQGGSEAFF.

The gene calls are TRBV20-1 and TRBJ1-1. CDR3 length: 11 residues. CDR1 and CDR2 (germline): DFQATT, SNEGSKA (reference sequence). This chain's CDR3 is CSADQNTEAFF.

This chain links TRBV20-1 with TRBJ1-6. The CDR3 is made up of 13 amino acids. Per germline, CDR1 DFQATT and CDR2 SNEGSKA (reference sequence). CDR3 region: CSARDIYNSPLHF.

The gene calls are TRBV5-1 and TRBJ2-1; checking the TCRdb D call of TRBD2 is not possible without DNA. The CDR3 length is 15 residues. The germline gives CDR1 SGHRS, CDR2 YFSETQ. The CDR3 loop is CASSLSTSGGAEQFF. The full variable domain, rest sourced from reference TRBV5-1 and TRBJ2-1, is KAGVTQTPRYLIKTRGQQVTLSCSPISGHRSVSWYQQTPGQGLQFLFEYFSETQRNKGNFPGRFSGRQFSNSRSEMNVSTLELGDSALYLCASSLSTSGGAEQFFGPGTRLTVL.

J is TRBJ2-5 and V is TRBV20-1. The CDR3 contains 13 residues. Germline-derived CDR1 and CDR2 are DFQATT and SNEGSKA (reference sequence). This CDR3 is CSAQTNSRETQYF.

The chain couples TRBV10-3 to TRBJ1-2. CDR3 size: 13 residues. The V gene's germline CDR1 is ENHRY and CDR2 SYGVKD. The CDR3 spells CAISGWGVYGYTF.

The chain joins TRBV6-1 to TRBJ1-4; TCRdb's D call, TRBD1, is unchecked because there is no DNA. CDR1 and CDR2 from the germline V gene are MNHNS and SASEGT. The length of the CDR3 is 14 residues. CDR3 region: CASRARAPNEKLFF.

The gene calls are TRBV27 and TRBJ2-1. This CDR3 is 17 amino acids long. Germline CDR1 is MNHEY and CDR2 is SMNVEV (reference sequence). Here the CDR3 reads CASSFSPRRSSYNEQFF.

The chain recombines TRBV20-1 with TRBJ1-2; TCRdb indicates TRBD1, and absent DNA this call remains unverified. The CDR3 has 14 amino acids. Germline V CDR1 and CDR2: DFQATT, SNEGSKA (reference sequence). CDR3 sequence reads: CSARGGQGFYGYTF.

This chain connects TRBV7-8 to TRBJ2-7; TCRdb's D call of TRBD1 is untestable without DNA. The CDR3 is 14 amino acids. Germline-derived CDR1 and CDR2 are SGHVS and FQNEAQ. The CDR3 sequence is CASSQTGGSYEQYF. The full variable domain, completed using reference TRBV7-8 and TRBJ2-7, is GAGVSQSPRYKVAKRGQDVALRCDPISGHVSLFWYQQALGQGPEFLTYFQNEAQLDKSGLPSDRFFAERPEGSVSTLKIQRTQQEDSAVYLCASSQTGGSYEQYFGPGTRLTVT.

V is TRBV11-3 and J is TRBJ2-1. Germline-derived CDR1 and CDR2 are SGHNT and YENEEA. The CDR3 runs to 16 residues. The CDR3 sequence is CASSLDLRGSYNEQFF.

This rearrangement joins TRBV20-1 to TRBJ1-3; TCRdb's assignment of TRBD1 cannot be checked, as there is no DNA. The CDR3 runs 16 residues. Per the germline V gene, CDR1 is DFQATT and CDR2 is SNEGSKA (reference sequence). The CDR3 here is CSARDRGRTSGNTIYF.